Presented here are 14 T cell receptor beta chains from one specimen sequenced in a study of T cells after yellow fever vaccination. MiXCR, run by TCRdb on the 5' RACE reads, gives a single entry per CDR3 protein. In the table there are about 580,000 distinct CDR3 sequences, 17% of which are singletons. The sample here was PBMCs, taken 4 to 5 days after the first yellow fever vaccination. These receptor sequences come from a young man who received the YFV17D yellow fever vaccine.

V usage is TRBV7-2 and J usage is TRBJ1-1; D gene unclear. The CDR3 extends over 13 amino acids. Trimming took 3 bases from V and 6 from J, leaving 11 bases between them. Looked up from germline, CDR1 is SGHTA and CDR2 is FQGNSA. The CDR3 sequence: CASSLVERAEAFF. In DNA form, the CDR3 reads TGTGCCAGCAGCTTGGTGGAGAGGGCTGAAGCTTTCTTT.

This clonotype showed up just a few times. This chain joins TRBV4-3 and TRBJ1-2; no definite D call. Trimming took 0 bases from V and 1 from J, leaving 9 bases between them. Germline assignment: CDR1 LGHNA and CDR2 YSLEER. CDR3 length: 15 amino acids. CDR3 nucleotides: TGCGCCAGCAGCCAAGATCCGAGAAATAACTATGGCTACACCTTC. It yields the protein CASSQDPRNNYGYTF.

This clonotype was recorded many times. The chain links TRBV3-1 to TRBJ2-7, with D tentatively TRBD1 or TRBD2 (5 bases each). This CDR3 contains 14 residues. Germline V gene lookup returns CDR1 LGHDT and CDR2 YNNKEL (reference sequence). Trimming shortened V by 5 bases and J by 4 bases, and 15 bases separated the two germline ends. The DNA of the CDR3 is TGTGCCAGCAGCTTATTACCCGGGACGTACGAGCAGTACTTC. Encoded protein: CASSLLPGTYEQYF.

This clonotype was picked up a small number of times. The chain combines TRBV10-3 with TRBJ2-3; 7 bases map to TRBD2. This CDR3 is 14 amino acids long. Looked up from germline, CDR1 is ENHRY and CDR2 is SYGVKD. V gave up 8 bases and J gave up 2 bases; unmatched junction bases: 7. The CDR3 protein is CAIGGVGTTDTQYF. The CDR3 nucleotides are TGTGCCATCGGGGGGGTAGGGACCACAGATACGCAGTATTTT.

This clonotype was observed many times. The chain recombines TRBV5-1 with TRBJ2-1; no clear D gene. This CDR3 region has 15 residues. V lost 0 bases, J lost 4 bases, and 11 bases lay in between. The germline V gene has CDR1 SGHRS and CDR2 YFSETQ. The CDR3 here is CASSLVLTSYNEQFF. The CDR3 DNA reads as TGCGCCAGCAGCTTGGTTCTAACCTCTTACAATGAGCAGTTCTTC. The full variable domain, in which reference TRBV5-1 and TRBJ2-1 provide the parts outside the CDR3, is KAGVTQTPRYLIKTRGQQVTLSCSPISGHRSVSWYQQTPGQGLQFLFEYFSETQRNKGNFPGRFSGRQFSNSRSEMNVSTLELGDSALYLCASSLVLTSYNEQFFGPGTRLTVL.

This clonotype has more than one count but fewer than ten. This chain uses TRBV11-2 with TRBJ2-1; 12 nucleotides line up with TRBD2. The CDR3 is 15 residues long. The trim removed 11 bases at V and 8 bases at J, leaving 13 bases unmatched. CDR1 and CDR2 from the germline V gene are SGHAT and FQNNGV. The CDR3 bases are TGTGCCTCTCAGGACCTAGCGGGGGGGCTACATGAGCAGTTCTTC. Encoded protein: CASQDLAGGLHEQFF.

The chain recombines TRBV4-1 with TRBJ2-2; D gene unclear. Germline V lookup: CDR1 MGHRA, CDR2 YSYEKL. Trimming shortened V by 1 base and J by 1 base, and 16 bases separated the two germline ends. This CDR3 is 18 amino acids long. Here the CDR3 reads CASSQASTRVLNTGELFF. In nucleotides, the CDR3 is TGCGCCAGCAGCCAAGCAAGTACAAGGGTATTGAACACCGGGGAGCTGTTTTTT.

The chain links TRBV12-3 or TRBV12-4 to TRBJ2-7, with TRBD1 matching over 8 bases. CDR3 size: 15 residues. Losses at the gene ends were 6 bases for V and 4 bases for J; bases not matched to a gene: 11. Here the CDR3 reads CASSWDQGAPYEQYV. The CDR3 nucleotides are TGTGCCAGCAGCTGGGATCAGGGGGCGCCGTACGAGCAGTACGTC.

This clonotype appeared a few times. The V and J genes are TRBV7-9 and TRBJ2-1, with 12 bases fitting TRBD2. Germline lookup yields CDR1 SEHNR and CDR2 FQNEAQ (reference sequence). V lost 4 bases and J lost 7; bases outside the gene matches: 8. The CDR3 is 16 residues long. The CDR3 coding sequence is TGTGCCAGCAGCTCTCTTCTAGCGGGGGGGCTTAATGAGCAGTTCTTC. Translation: CASSSLLAGGLNEQFF.

This clonotype was observed a few times. The chain combines TRBV30 with TRBJ2-7, with D perhaps assigned TRBD1 or TRBD2 (6 bases each). With 3 bases removed from V and 6 bases from J, the gap between germline ends came to 15 bases. CDR1 GTSNPN and CDR2 SVGIG come from the germline V gene (reference sequence). CDR3 length: 13 residues. The CDR3 DNA follows: TGTGCCTGGAGCCGGGGCAGGGGAGGCGAGCAGTACTTC. This sequence encodes CAWSRGRGGEQYF. Looking up the rest from reference TRBV30 and TRBJ2-7 gives the full variable domain: SQTIHQWPATLVQPVGSPLSLECTVEGTSNPNLYWYRQAAGRGLQLLFYSVGIGQISSEVPQNLSASRPQDRQFILSSKKLLLSDSGFYLCAWSRGRGGEQYFGPGTRLTVT.

This clonotype has a handful of counts. The chain uses TRBV28 and TRBJ2-5; 10 bases map to TRBD1. J was trimmed by 2 bases and V by 3 bases; bases with no gene match: 3. The CDR3 length is 15 residues. Per the germline V gene, CDR1 is MDHEN and CDR2 is SYDVKM. The CDR3 here is CASSLGQGLQETQYF. In DNA, the CDR3 is TGTGCCAGCAGTTTGGGACAGGGGCTGCAAGAGACCCAGTACTTC.

This clonotype was counted only a few times. The chain combines TRBV4-1 with TRBJ2-3; 7 positions match TRBD1. The germline gives CDR1 MGHRA, CDR2 YSYEKL. The V and J ends lost 0 bases and 4 bases, in that order; junction bases with no gene match: 4. This CDR3 is 15 amino acids long. CDR3 protein: CASSQDPQGADTQYF. For the CDR3, the DNA is TGCGCCAGCAGCCAAGATCCCCAGGGGGCAGATACGCAGTATTTT.

This clonotype was detected many times. The chain combines TRBV6-5 with TRBJ1-1, with D maybe TRBD1 (6 bases). CDR3 length equals 12 residues. V lost 0 bases and J 7 bases, leaving 6 bases between the germline ends. Germline V CDR1 and CDR2: MNHEY, SVGAGI. CDR3 in DNA: TGTGCCAGCAGTTACTCAGGGGGTGAAGCTTTCTTT. Translated: CASSYSGGEAFF.

Notes on this clonotype: Germline is not matched at one junction end, which may reflect a read error. This chain joins TRBV20-1 and TRBJ2-5; 13 bases align to TRBD2. The CDR3 extends over 13 amino acids. Germline V gene sequence: CDR1 DFQATT, CDR2 SNEGSKA (reference sequence). The CDR3 loop reads CSTSGGAWETQYF. CDR3 coding DNA: TGCAGTACTAGCGGGGGGGCGTGGGAGACCCAGTACTTC.